This is a list of T cell receptor beta chains from one sample in a study of blood T cell repertoires in COVID-19. Sequenced by immunoSEQ multiplex PCR; TCRdb stores in-frame clones only, minus some. The data contain some 160,000 clones, around nine tenths of them seen just once; the ten biggest clones take up under 13%. Specimen: peripheral blood. The receptor source for this set is a woman aged 65 to 85 with COVID-19, enrolled during active disease. CDR3s include the opening cysteine and the closing phenylalanine or tryptophan. The D gene is left open where the match is weak. The size entry is marked missing in some rows and otherwise reads once, few, many or a size class.

TRBJ1-2 | TRBV11-2 | . | . | CASSLAGGNYGYTF | TGTGCCAGCAGCTTAGCCGGCGGGAACTATGGCTACACCTTC
TRBJ1-1 | TRBV6-5 | . | . | CASTSTDSYTEAFF | TGTGCCAGCACCTCAACCGACAGTTACACTGAAGCTTTCTTT
TRBJ1-2 | TRBV7-4 | . | . | CATRYGNYGYTF | TGTGCCACACGGTACGGGAACTATGGCTACACCTTC
TRBJ2-2 | TRBV5-3 | . | . | CARSEETDTWVTGELFF | TGTGCCAGAAGTGAGGAGACGGACACGTGGGTAACCGGGGAGCTGTTTTTT
TRBJ1-5 | TRBV30 | TRBD1 | . | CAWSGDSYSNQPQHF | TGTGCCTGGAGCGGGGACAGTTATAGCAATCAGCCCCAGCATTTT
TRBJ1-1 | TRBV9 | . | . | CASSVEHQANTEAFF | TGTGCCAGCAGCGTAGAGCATCAGGCGAACACTGAAGCTTTCTTT
TRBJ2-1 | TRBV30 | TRBD1 | . | CAWRIRDRGDLAEQFF | TGTGCCTGGAGGATCCGGGACAGGGGTGACCTAGCTGAGCAGTTCTTC
TRBJ1-5 | TRBV28 | . | . | CASSLMLGGGSVGNQPQHF | TGTGCCAGCAGTTTAATGTTGGGTGGGGGCTCGGTGGGCAATCAGCCCCAGCATTTT
TRBJ2-5 | TRBV3-1/TRBV3-2 | TRBD2 | . | CASSPYTSGQETQYF | TGTGCCAGCAGCCCATATACTAGCGGCCAAGAGACCCAGTACTTC
TRBJ1-2 | TRBV6-5 | TRBD1 | . | CASSIRTGLNYGYTF | TGTGCCAGCAGTATACGGACAGGGCTAAACTATGGCTACACCTTC
TRBJ2-1 | TRBV11-2 | TRBD2 | . | CASSRLAGAYNEQFF | TGTGCCAGCAGCCGACTAGCGGGGGCCTACAATGAGCAGTTCTTC
TRBJ1-6 | TRBV6-2/TRBV6-3 | TRBD1 | . | CASSPDRDSPLHF | TGTGCCAGCAGCCCGGACAGGGATTCACCCCTCCACTTT
TRBJ1-2 | TRBV18 | TRBD1 | . | CASSPPSTGPIGYTF | TGTGCCAGCTCACCACCTTCGACAGGGCCTATTGGCTACACCTTC
TRBJ1-5 | TRBV7-7 | TRBD1 | . | CASSPERTGGQYSNQPQHF | TGTGCTAGCAGCCCCGAGAGGACAGGGGGCCAATATAGCAATCAGCCCCAGCATTTT
TRBJ2-7 | TRBV9 | TRBD1 | . | CASSPGTATYEQYF | TGTGCCAGCAGCCCCGGGACAGCCACCTACGAGCAGTACTTC
TRBJ2-1 | TRBV27 | TRBD1 | . | CASSLTGAAYNEQFF | TGTGCCAGCAGTTTAACAGGGGCGGCCTACAATGAGCAGTTCTTC
TRBJ2-1 | TRBV19 | . | . | CASSHPHFSPHNSYNEQFF | TGTGCCAGTAGTCATCCTCATTTCAGTCCCCACAACTCCTACAATGAGCAGTTCTTC
TRBJ2-1 | TRBV5-6 | TRBD2 | . | CASSWAGGLSYNEQFF | TGTGCCAGCAGCTGGGCGGGGGGCCTCTCCTACAATGAGCAGTTCTTC
TRBJ2-2 | TRBV18 | . | . | CASSPLPGANTGELFF | TGTGCCAGCTCACCACTTCCCGGGGCGAACACCGGGGAGCTGTTTTTT
TRBJ2-2 | TRBV29-1 | TRBD1 | once | CSVPVPPGQAGELFF | TGCAGCGTTCCCGTTCCCCCTGGACAGGCCGGGGAGCTGTTTTTT
TRBJ2-7 | TRBV10-3 | TRBD1 | . | CASRDRNYEQYF | TGTGCCAGCCGGGACAGAAATTACGAGCAGTACTTC